This T cell receptor beta chain was documented in a study of T cell changes during pregnancy in multiple sclerosis (dated by TCRdb to between 2017 and 2020). Study-wide context: The study examined how the T cell repertoire changed over the course of pregnancy in women with multiple sclerosis.

A remark on this clone: Its antigen is still unknown. One base away there is no much larger clone; base qualities are not given.

Reading the germline V gene (reference sequence) gives CDR1 SGHNT and CDR2 YYREEE. The CDR3 measures 16 amino acids from cysteine to phenylalanine. Just the 48-base CDR3 DNA is kept, in frame starting at base 1. Trimming accounts for 3 bases at V and 2 bases at J, while the number of junction bases matched to no gene is 6. Library generation was performed with the immunoSEQ multiplex PCR assay. TCRdb re-hosts the immuneACCESS table, in-frame sequences only. Its copies lack some clones; in the studies checked, an unresolved V gene accounts for under half of them, and the cause for the rest is not known. The sample table records 30,000 to 35,000 clones; approximately 90% of these occur just once. Clones ranked in the top ten supply approximately 5.8% of the sample.

The clonotype comes from a female donor with multiple sclerosis, enrolled in a pregnancy study. The chain couples TRBV5-4 to TRBJ2-1; 9 bases in the middle match TRBD2. The sample was CD8+ T cells from peripheral blood mononuclear cells, taken in the second trimester of pregnancy. The encoded CDR3 is CASSYGREGPYNEQFF. The DNA sequence is TGTGCCAGCAGCTATGGGCGGGAGGGCCCCTACAATGAGCAGTTCTTC. When the CDR3 is completed using the reference TRBV5-4 and TRBJ2-1 genes on either side, the full variable domain is ETGVTQSPTHLIKTRGQQVTLRCSSQSGHNTVSWYQQALGQGPQFIFQYYREEENGRGNFPPRFSGLQFPNYSSELNVNALELDDSALYLCASSYGREGPYNEQFFGPGTRLTVL.